Given below is one T cell receptor (beta chain) in context. This sample is part of a study of blood T cell repertoires in COVID-19. Background on the study: Material from acute and convalescent COVID-19 was sourced from the United States, Italy and Spain.

The table came from immunoSEQ multiplex PCR; TCRdb's copy has only in-frame clones and leaves some out. Of about 160,000 clones in the sample, approximately 88% were seen once. The cohort comprised adults aged roughly 18 to 95 years residing in about two dozen US areas. Participants reported their clinical history, and cohort assignment relied on those reports. Either two negative PCRs, clearance, or symptom resolution qualified Cohort 3 donors as recovered. Germline V gene lookup returns CDR1 KGHSH and CDR2 LQKENI. Trimming shortened V by 3 bases and J by 2 bases, and 6 bases separated the two germline ends. The CDR3 totals 13 residues.

The TCR comes from a woman aged 50 to 60 who had recovered from COVID-19. Material: PBMCs or T cells enriched from blood (not recorded which). The V gene is TRBV18, the J gene TRBJ2-3, with D unclear. CDR3 protein: CASSPPSTDTQYF. CDR3 DNA sequence: TGTGCCAGCTCACCTCCCTCCACAGATACGCAGTATTTT.